This T cell receptor (beta chain) comes out of a study of technical replicates of blood from a handful of donors. CDR1 and CDR2 from the germline V gene are MNHEY and SMNVEV (reference sequence). The ends lost 7 bases at V and 6 bases at J; junction bases unmatched: 10. This CDR3 contains 14 residues. Sequencing was performed with immunoSEQ multiplex PCR; in TCRdb, only in-frame clones are kept and a portion is missing. The table records fewer than 70,000 clones, about 82% of them present only once. The TCR originated in a human donor in good health. Some clones in this sample may be carry-over from other donors' samples. The chain has TRBV27 and TRBJ2-7; TRBD1 matches 9 bases. The specimen was PBMCs. CDR3 coding DNA: TGTGCCAGCACCCGGACAGGGGCAAGGGGCGAGCAGTACTTC. Amino acid sequence: CASTRTGARGEQYF.